These 25 T cell receptor beta chains originate from one sample sequenced in a study of T cell clusters in autoimmune cytopenias. Each sample's input was 200 to 300 ng genomic DNA, approximately 37,500 genome equivalents. One tube held mixed TRB-A and TRB-B primer pools for touch-down PCR. TCRdb reprocessed the multiplex PCR reads and stores each CDR3 protein as one record, lacking DNA. The sample yields fewer than 5,500 distinct CDR3 sequences, of which the top ten take up around half. The same data also went into a second study, on T cell repertoires in aging, cancer and after chemotherapy.

The sample comprised peripheral blood. These receptors came from a human donor in good health.

This clonotype counts as medium-sized by frequency. The gene calls are TRBV29-1 and TRBJ2-2; with no DNA, the TCRdb D assignment of TRBD1 cannot be verified. Germline V CDR1 and CDR2: SQVTM, ANQGSEA. The CDR3 consists of 15 residues. CDR3: CSVQPLDRDTGELFF.

The chain uses TRBV19 and TRBJ2-3; the TCRdb call, TRBD2, lacks DNA for checking. The CDR3 loop spans 16 amino acids. The germline CDR1 and CDR2 sequences are LNHDA and SQIVND (reference sequence). The CDR3 sequence is CASRSASGASGDTQYF.

V is TRBV27 and J is TRBJ2-5; TCRdb reports TRBD2, a call that lacks DNA to check it against. Per the germline V gene, CDR1 is MNHEY and CDR2 is SMNVEV (reference sequence). The CDR3 runs to 16 residues. CDR3 in amino acids: CASSLFSGSDAETQYF.

The rearrangement links TRBV6-1 to TRBJ1-4. The CDR3 runs 15 residues. Germline-derived CDR1 and CDR2 are MNHNS and SASEGT. The CDR3: CASRDRVSTNEKLFF.

By frequency, this clonotype is medium-sized. The chain combines TRBV29-1 with TRBJ2-5; with no DNA, the TCRdb D assignment of TRBD1 cannot be verified. The CDR3 spans 14 residues. Germline loops: CDR1 SQVTM, CDR2 ANQGSEA. This chain's CDR3 is CSVEVRDSQETQYF.

The rearrangement joins TRBV6-5 to TRBJ1-4. The CDR3 has 14 amino acids. The V gene's germline CDR1 is MNHEY and CDR2 SVGAGI. This chain's CDR3 is CASSYSADNEKLFF.

The chain uses TRBV6-6 and TRBJ2-3; TCRdb's assignment of TRBD2 cannot be checked, as there is no DNA. Germline V lookup: CDR1 MNHNY, CDR2 SVGAGI (reference sequence). CDR3 length equals 16 residues. The CDR3 loop reads CASRDGTSGNTDTQYF.

V and J are TRBV7-6 and TRBJ2-7. This CDR3 has 13 amino acids. Germline V gene sequence: CDR1 SGHVS, CDR2 FNYEAQ. CDR3 loop: CASSLRGQSEQYF.

According to its frequency, this clonotype is medium-sized. The chain combines TRBV19 with TRBJ1-3. In germline, CDR1 is LNHDA, CDR2 SQIVND (reference sequence). The CDR3 consists of 14 residues. The CDR3 loop is CASLRTGSGNTIYF. Drawing the rest from reference TRBV19 and TRBJ1-3, the complete variable domain is DGGITQSPKYLFRKEGQNVTLSCEQNLNHDAMYWYRQDPGQGLRLIYYSQIVNDFQKGDIAEGYSVSREKKESFPLTVTSAQKNPTAFYLCASLRTGSGNTIYFGEGSWLTVV.

This clonotype is labeled medium-sized (0.01 to 0.1%) based on frequency. The genes are TRBV29-1 and TRBJ2-7; there is no DNA to check the TCRdb D call of TRBD1. The CDR3 has 14 residues. Germline loops: CDR1 SQVTM, CDR2 ANQGSEA. CDR3 sequence: CSVAGGQGRYEQYF.

The chain combines TRBV24-1 with TRBJ2-7; TCRdb outputs TRBD1, but without DNA this stays unchecked. Germline V gene sequence: CDR1 KGHDR, CDR2 SFDVKD. The CDR3 extends over 15 amino acids. The CDR3 reads CATSDSTGFSYEQYF.

The genes are TRBV18 and TRBJ2-3; TCRdb designates TRBD1, a call that cannot be tested without DNA. The CDR3 is made up of 16 amino acids. Per the germline V gene, CDR1 is KGHSH and CDR2 is LQKENI. CDR3 sequence: CASSPKGQGGADTQYF. Full variable domain (rest looked up from reference TRBV18 and TRBJ2-3): NAGVMQNPRHLVRRRGQEARLRCSPMKGHSHVYWYRQLPEEGLKFMVYLQKENIIDESGMPKERFSAEFPKEGPSILRIQQVVRGDSAAYFCASSPKGQGGADTQYFGPGTRLTVL.

The chain has TRBV15 and TRBJ2-5. Germline assignment: CDR1 LNHNV and CDR2 YYDKDF (reference sequence). The CDR3 runs to 11 residues. CDR3 sequence reads: CATSREETQYF.

The genes are TRBV27 and TRBJ2-1; the D call of TRBD1 rests on TCRdb alone, since no DNA is present to check it. The CDR3 spans 14 residues. The germline CDR1 and CDR2 sequences are MNHEY and SMNVEV (reference sequence). This CDR3 reads CASTPRDRNNEQFF.

The gene calls are TRBV29-1 and TRBJ2-7; TCRdb's D call, TRBD1, is unchecked because there is no DNA. Germline V gene sequence: CDR1 SQVTM, CDR2 ANQGSEA. This CDR3 contains 12 residues. The CDR3 reads CSVATGSYEQYF.

This chain joins TRBV30 and TRBJ1-5. CDR3 length: 15 amino acids. Germline lookup yields CDR1 GTSNPN and CDR2 SVGIG (reference sequence). CDR3 sequence: CAWSVHSISNQPQHF.

This clonotype is labeled medium-sized (0.01 to 0.1%) based on frequency. The V and J genes are TRBV19 and TRBJ2-5; with no DNA, the TCRdb D assignment of TRBD1 cannot be verified. Germline-derived CDR1 and CDR2 are LNHDA and SQIVND (reference sequence). There are 15 residues in the CDR3. This chain's CDR3 is CASSTRQGAYETQYF.

This chain connects TRBV5-6 to TRBJ1-2. This CDR3 comprises 11 residues. The germline V gene has CDR1 SGHDT and CDR2 YYEEEE. The chain's CDR3 is CASSLAGIDTF. Based on the CDR3 plus reference TRBV5-6 and TRBJ1-2, the full variable domain is DAGVTQSPTHLIKTRGQQVTLRCSPKSGHDTVSWYQQALGQGPQFIFQYYEEEERQRGNFPDRFSGHQFPNYSSELNVNALLLGDSALYLCASSLAGIDTFGSGTRLTVV.

The V gene is TRBV7-9, the J gene TRBJ2-5; TCRdb's D call, TRBD2, is unchecked because there is no DNA. Germline CDR1 and CDR2: SEHNR and FQNEAQ (reference sequence). The CDR3 consists of 15 residues. The CDR3 spells CASSSGRPLQETQYF.

The V call is TRBV19, the J call TRBJ2-2; TCRdb gives TRBD1 as the D gene, but with no DNA this cannot be confirmed. Germline V gene data show CDR1 as LNHDA and CDR2 as SQIVND (reference sequence). The CDR3 runs to 15 residues. The CDR3 loop is CASSTGQGFSGELFF.

The chain is built from TRBV6-6 and TRBJ2-3. Germline-derived CDR1 and CDR2 are MNHNY and SVGAGI (reference sequence). The CDR3 sequence is 14 residues long. The CDR3 spells CASSVVLSTDTQYF.

V usage is TRBV18 and J usage is TRBJ2-2; as DNA is missing, the TRBD1 call by TCRdb cannot be tested. CDR3 length: 15 amino acids. Germline loops: CDR1 KGHSH, CDR2 LQKENI. The CDR3 is CASSPQTGEFGELFF.

The rearrangement links TRBV5-1 to TRBJ2-1; as DNA is missing, the TRBD1 call by TCRdb cannot be tested. Germline-derived CDR1 and CDR2 are SGHRS and YFSETQ. This CDR3 is built from 14 residues. This CDR3 reads CASSFSGPWDEQFF.

This clonotype shows up as medium-sized by frequency. The chain couples TRBV5-6 to TRBJ2-7; TCRdb's D gene call, TRBD2, goes unchecked for lack of DNA. CDR1 and CDR2 (germline): SGHDT, YYEEEE. This CDR3 is 15 amino acids long. The CDR3 spells CASSSGTFAPYEQYF. Full variable domain (outside the CDR3, taken from reference TRBV5-6 and TRBJ2-7): DAGVTQSPTHLIKTRGQQVTLRCSPKSGHDTVSWYQQALGQGPQFIFQYYEEEERQRGNFPDRFSGHQFPNYSSELNVNALLLGDSALYLCASSSGTFAPYEQYFGPGTRLTVT.

The rearrangement joins TRBV5-4 to TRBJ2-7; the D call from TCRdb, TRBD1, cannot be confirmed without DNA. Per the germline V gene, CDR1 is SGHNT and CDR2 is YYREEE (reference sequence). The CDR3 runs to 15 residues. The CDR3 region is CASSGRDRVEYEQYF.